Presented here are 24 T cell receptor beta chains from one specimen sequenced in a study of CD4+ T cells in melanoma. The method was immunoSEQ multiplex PCR; TCRdb's version includes in-frame clones alone and lacks a portion of them. The sample shows some 16,000 clones, approximately 79% of them seen only once. Sequencing was performed on cells from a culture (not recorded whether cultured in vitro). The receptors come from a human donor with melanoma.

V gene TRBV15 combines with J gene TRBJ1-6; 11 bases are shared with TRBD1. Germline V gene sequence: CDR1 LNHNV, CDR2 YYDKDF (reference sequence). The CDR3 is 17 amino acids. J gave up 7 bases and V 2 bases, and 7 bases lay outside the gene matches. CDR3 coding DNA: TGTGCCACCAGCAGATCCAAGGGACAGGGGGTAAATTCACCCCTCCACTTT. This sequence encodes CATSRSKGQGVNSPLHF.

This clone turned up a few times. The rearrangement uses TRBV4-1 and TRBJ2-3; TRBD2 might be the D (5 bases). Per germline, CDR1 MGHRA and CDR2 YSYEKL. The CDR3 sequence is 15 residues long. The V and J ends lost 1 base and 2 bases respectively, with 10 bases between them. The DNA of the CDR3 is TGCGCCAGCAGCCAAGGATACGGGGACACAGATACGCAGTATTTT. This gives the protein CASSQGYGDTDTQYF.

This clone has only one observation. V is TRBV5-1 and J is TRBJ1-3; TRBD1 agrees at 7 bases. This CDR3 comprises 17 residues. CDR1 SGHRS and CDR2 YFSETQ come from the germline V gene. V was pared by 0 bases and J by 0 bases, with 6 bases of the junction left unmatched. The CDR3 here is CASSLAPTGVSGNTIYF. CDR3 coding DNA: TGCGCCAGCAGCTTGGCCCCCACAGGGGTCTCTGGAAACACCATATATTTT.

This clone was seen only a few times. CDR3 sequence reads: CASSLTSGGSYEQYF. CDR3 bases: TGTGCCAGCAGCTTGACTAGCGGGGGCTCCTACGAGCAGTACTTC. The gene calls are TRBV7-2 and TRBJ2-7; TRBD2 agrees at 12 bases. CDR3 length equals 15 residues. The ends lost 3 bases at V and 0 bases at J; junction bases unmatched: 0. Germline CDR1 and CDR2: SGHTA and FQGNSA.

The rearrangement links TRBV19 to TRBJ1-1; no reliable D call. V dropped 2 bases and J dropped 1 base, with 2 bases sitting between them. CDR1 LNHDA and CDR2 SQIVND come from the germline V gene (reference sequence). The CDR3 totals 12 residues. CDR3 sequence: CASSITNTEAFF. The DNA for the CDR3 is TGTGCCAGTAGTATAACGAACACTGAAGCTTTCTTT. The whole variable domain, filled in from reference TRBV19 and TRBJ1-1, reads DGGITQSPKYLFRKEGQNVTLSCEQNLNHDAMYWYRQDPGQGLRLIYYSQIVNDFQKGDIAEGYSVSREKKESFPLTVTSAQKNPTAFYLCASSITNTEAFFGQGTRLTVV.

CDR3 sequence: CASSVGQAYEQYF. CDR3 sequence (DNA): TGTGCCAGCAGCGTGGGACAGGCCTACGAGCAGTACTTC. The V gene is TRBV7-1, the J gene TRBJ2-7, with 8 nucleotides matching TRBD1. TRBV7-1 is an open reading frame whose function is uncertain. V gave up 5 bases and J gave up 2 bases; unmatched junction bases: 2. The CDR3 has 13 amino acids.

This clone was observed a handful of times. The V call is TRBV6-5, the J call TRBJ1-1; perhaps TRBD1 as D (6 bases). Looked up from germline, CDR1 is MNHEY and CDR2 is SVGAGI. This CDR3 is built from 15 residues. V shed 7 bases and J shed 6 bases, with 21 bases lying between them. The CDR3 loop is CASTPMPTGVAEAFF. CDR3 DNA sequence: TGTGCCAGCACCCCAATGCCGACAGGAGTTGCTGAAGCTTTCTTT.

The V and J genes are TRBV15 and TRBJ1-5; no clear D. CDR3 size: 15 residues. In germline, CDR1 is LNHNV, CDR2 YYDKDF (reference sequence). With 1 base removed from V and 0 bases from J, the gap between germline ends came to 7 bases. This CDR3 reads CATSRGGGSNQPQHF. The DNA of the CDR3 is TGTGCCACCAGCAGAGGGGGAGGTAGCAATCAGCCCCAGCATTTT.

V gene TRBV12-5 combines with J gene TRBJ2-4; D might be TRBD2 (6 bases). Germline V gives CDR1 LGHNT, CDR2 FRNRAP. V was cut by 6 bases and J by 0 bases, with 18 bases left in between. The CDR3 is 17 amino acids. The CDR3 is CASGGPSVNLAKNIQYF. The CDR3 DNA sequence: TGTGCTAGTGGCGGGCCTAGCGTCAATCTAGCCAAAAACATTCAGTACTTC.

The J gene is TRBJ1-1, the V gene TRBV30; D unclear. V lost 3 bases, J lost 1 base, and 15 bases lay in between. This CDR3 contains 15 residues. The germline V gene encodes CDR1 GTSNPN and CDR2 SVGIG (reference sequence). CDR3 region: CAWRRVGQKNTEAFF. The CDR3 DNA is TGTGCCTGGAGAAGGGTTGGGCAGAAGAACACTGAAGCTTTCTTT.

The chain links TRBV4-1 to TRBJ2-2; TRBD1 agrees at 7 bases. Per germline, CDR1 MGHRA and CDR2 YSYEKL. V lost 3 bases, J lost 3 bases, and 10 bases stayed unmatched. The CDR3 spans 17 residues. The CDR3 loop reads CASSQVRQGGHTGELFF. CDR3 bases: TGCGCCAGCAGCCAGGTTCGACAGGGTGGACACACCGGGGAGCTGTTTTTT.

This chain links TRBV6-1 with TRBJ1-1; 8 bases match TRBD1. The junction had 9 bases not matched to a gene; V was cut back by 6 bases and J by 3 bases. The germline gives CDR1 MNHNS, CDR2 SASEGT. This CDR3 spans 15 amino acids. The CDR3 DNA is TGTGCCAGCAGCATCACGGACAGGGCGGACACTGAAGCTTTCTTT. Encoded protein: CASSITDRADTEAFF.

The chain links TRBV6-1 to TRBJ1-2, with D maybe TRBD1 (5 bases). Germline V gene lookup returns CDR1 MNHNS and CDR2 SASEGT. Trimming took off 0 bases at V and 7 bases at J, with 15 bases between the two ends. This CDR3 has 15 residues. Here the CDR3 DNA reads TGTGCCAGCAGTGAAGCGCACGGGGGTCTCGGTGGCTACACCTTC. This encodes CASSEAHGGLGGYTF.

The V and J genes are TRBV5-1 and TRBJ2-7, with 9 bases fitting TRBD1. Germline V gene data show CDR1 as SGHRS and CDR2 as YFSETQ. Trimming at V came to 0 bases and at J to 7 bases, leaving 14 bases not matched to a gene. The CDR3 is made up of 17 amino acids. CDR3 in amino acids: CASSLELAGTGRPEQYF. CDR3 sequence (DNA): TGCGCCAGCAGCTTGGAGCTGGCGGGGACAGGGCGGCCGGAGCAGTACTTC.

The rearrangement uses TRBV5-1 and TRBJ1-6, with D perhaps matching TRBD1 (5 bases). The CDR3 spans 15 residues. The germline V gene has CDR1 SGHRS and CDR2 YFSETQ. Trimming cost V 4 bases and J 7 bases, with 15 bases left between them. The CDR3 DNA reads TGCGCCAGCAGCCTGGGAGGGACTCCGAATTCACCCCTCCACTTT. Its translation is CASSLGGTPNSPLHF.

The V gene is TRBV28, the J gene TRBJ2-7; no clear D. CDR3 length equals 15 residues. The V and J ends lost 4 bases and 1 base respectively, with 14 bases between them. The germline V gene has CDR1 MDHEN and CDR2 SYDVKM. The CDR3 reads CASSSWSTSSYEQYF. CDR3 coding DNA: TGTGCCAGCAGTTCGTGGAGTACCTCTTCCTACGAGCAGTACTTC.

The V and J genes are TRBV30 and TRBJ1-2; a weak D match, TRBD1 (5 bases). Trimming left V 5 bases short and J 6 bases short, with 16 bases between. The germline gives CDR1 GTSNPN, CDR2 SVGIG (reference sequence). The CDR3 covers 13 residues. The CDR3 region is CAWSRDGIDGYTF. The CDR3 nucleotides read TGTGCCTGGTCCAGGGACGGTATAGATGGCTACACCTTC.

The chain employs TRBV7-2 and TRBJ1-4, with D possibly TRBD1 on 5 matching bases. CDR1 is SGHTA and CDR2 is FQGNSA in the germline V gene. The CDR3 sequence is 13 residues long. Trimming removed 6 bases from V and 7 bases from J, with 12 bases in between. CDR3 amino acids: CASSWGMGEKLFF. CDR3 DNA: TGTGCCAGCAGTTGGGGGATGGGTGAAAAACTGTTTTTT.

V and J are TRBV4-1 and TRBJ2-5; D uncertain. Trimming stripped 4 bases from V and 5 bases from J, with 20 bases between. The CDR3 sequence is 16 residues long. Looked up from germline, CDR1 is MGHRA and CDR2 is YSYEKL. CDR3: CASSLNLGSVGETQYF. The CDR3 DNA follows: TGCGCCAGCAGCCTAAACCTGGGCAGCGTTGGGGAGACCCAGTACTTC.

The rearrangement uses TRBV7-8 and TRBJ1-6, with a tentative D call TRBD1 (6 bases). Trimming removed 6 bases from V and 4 bases from J, with 16 bases in between. The CDR3 totals 16 residues. The germline V gene has CDR1 SGHVS and CDR2 FQNEAQ. The CDR3 spells CASRSGTNIYNSPLHF. The CDR3 DNA sequence: TGTGCCAGCAGGTCCGGGACAAACATTTATAATTCACCCCTCCACTTT.

The chain recombines TRBV21-1 with TRBJ1-6; the table's D gene call, TRBD1, was not cross checked with the DNA. TRBV21-1 is described as a pseudogene. CDR3 size: 12 residues. CDR3 amino acids: CASSTISSPLHF. In nucleotides, the CDR3 is TGTGCCAGCAGCACCATTTCTTCACCCCTCCACTTT.

The chain links TRBV4-1 to TRBJ1-6, with no clear D. The CDR3 spans 16 residues. Trimming left V 1 base short and J 5 bases short, with 12 bases between. Germline CDR1 reads MGHRA; CDR2 reads YSYEKL. The CDR3 DNA sequence: TGCGCCAGCAGCCAAGGGGCCCGGGTCGATAATTCACCCCTCCACTTT. Translated, it gives CASSQGARVDNSPLHF.

This clone was recorded once. This sequence joins TRBV30 and TRBJ1-6; D is undetermined. The CDR3 has 14 amino acids. With 1 base removed from V and 6 bases from J, the gap between germline ends came to 10 bases. Germline CDR1 is GTSNPN and CDR2 is SVGIG (reference sequence). The CDR3 nucleotides are TGTGCCTGGAGTGCCACCCCATTTAATTCACCCCTCCACTTT. Translation: CAWSATPFNSPLHF.

A few counts support this clone. CDR3 residues: CASSSWDRGYQETQYF. CDR3 DNA sequence: TGTGCCAGCAGCAGCTGGGACAGGGGATACCAAGAGACCCAGTACTTC. This chain links TRBV5-4 with TRBJ2-5; 10 positions agree with TRBD1. The V gene's germline CDR1 is SGHNT and CDR2 YYREEE (reference sequence). There are 16 residues in the CDR3. V shed 4 bases, J shed 0 bases, and the junction held 6 bases outside the gene matches.